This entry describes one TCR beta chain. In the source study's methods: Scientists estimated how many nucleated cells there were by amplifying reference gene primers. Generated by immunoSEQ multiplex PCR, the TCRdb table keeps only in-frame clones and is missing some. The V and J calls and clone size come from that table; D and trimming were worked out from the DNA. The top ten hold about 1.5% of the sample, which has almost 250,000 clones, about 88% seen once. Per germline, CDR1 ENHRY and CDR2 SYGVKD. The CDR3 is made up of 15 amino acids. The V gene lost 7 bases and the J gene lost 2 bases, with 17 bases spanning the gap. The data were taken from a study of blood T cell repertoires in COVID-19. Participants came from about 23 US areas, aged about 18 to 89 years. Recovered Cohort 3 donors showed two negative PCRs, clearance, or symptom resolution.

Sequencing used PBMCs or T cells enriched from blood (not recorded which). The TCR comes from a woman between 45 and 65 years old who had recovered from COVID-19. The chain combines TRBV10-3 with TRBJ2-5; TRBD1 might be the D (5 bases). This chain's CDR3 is CAIKMGLKEQETQYF. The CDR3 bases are TGTGCCATCAAAATGGGGCTTAAGGAACAAGAGACCCAGTACTTC.